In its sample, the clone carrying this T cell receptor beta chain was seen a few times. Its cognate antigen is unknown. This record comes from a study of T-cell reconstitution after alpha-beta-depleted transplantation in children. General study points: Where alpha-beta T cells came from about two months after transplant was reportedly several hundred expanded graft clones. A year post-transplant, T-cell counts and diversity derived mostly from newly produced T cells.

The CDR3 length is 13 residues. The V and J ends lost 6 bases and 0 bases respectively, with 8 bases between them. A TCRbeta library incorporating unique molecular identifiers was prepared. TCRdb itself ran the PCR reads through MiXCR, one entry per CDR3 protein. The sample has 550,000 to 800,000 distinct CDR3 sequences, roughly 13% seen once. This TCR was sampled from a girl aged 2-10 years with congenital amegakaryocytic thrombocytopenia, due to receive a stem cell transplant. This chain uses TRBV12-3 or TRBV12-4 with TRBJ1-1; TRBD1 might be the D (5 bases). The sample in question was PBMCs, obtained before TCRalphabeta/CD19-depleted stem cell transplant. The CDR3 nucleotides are TGTGCCAGCAGAGGGGAGATGAACACTGAAGCTTTCTTT. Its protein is CASRGEMNTEAFF.